The 19 T cell receptor beta chains below all came from one sample that was sequenced in a study of prognosis after radiotherapy for stage I lung cancer. TCR beta CDR3 amplification from genomic DNA was performed by two-round multiplex PCR. Primers targeting each individual TRBV and TRBJ gene were applied in first-round PCR. TCRdb recomputed calls from the multiplex PCR reads with MiXCR, one row per CDR3 protein. The table lists about 28,000 distinct CDR3 sequences, about 43% of them singletons. Sequencing was performed on PBMCs, taken before or after stereotactic body radiation therapy (not recorded which). These receptors originate from a donor of 50 years or more with non-small cell lung cancer.

Ten or more counts support this clonotype. The gene calls are TRBV5-1 and TRBJ2-7; 8 bases are a match to TRBD1. Germline V CDR1 and CDR2: SGHRS, YFSETQ. CDR3 length: 13 amino acids. V lost 8 bases to trimming and J lost 6 bases; unmatched junction nucleotides: 10. The CDR3 is CASTGTGYSEQYF. The CDR3 DNA reads TGCGCCAGTACCGGGACAGGATACAGCGAGCAGTACTTC. The full variable domain, its missing parts supplied by reference TRBV5-1 and TRBJ2-7, is KAGVTQTPRYLIKTRGQQVTLSCSPISGHRSVSWYQQTPGQGLQFLFEYFSETQRNKGNFPGRFSGRQFSNSRSEMNVSTLELGDSALYLCASTGTGYSEQYFGPGTRLTVT.

This clonotype has a count of ten or more. The genes are TRBV7-6 and TRBJ1-5, with 7 bases matching TRBD1. V gave up 5 bases and J gave up 7 bases; unmatched junction bases: 11. Germline CDR1 reads SGHVS; CDR2 reads FNYEAQ. The CDR3 runs to 15 residues. The CDR3 sequence: CASSENRGGGQPQHF. In DNA form, the CDR3 reads TGTGCCAGCAGCGAGAACAGGGGAGGTGGACAGCCCCAGCATTTT.

This clonotype was counted many times. V is TRBV6-1 and J is TRBJ2-4; D might be TRBD2 (5 bases). Germline V gives CDR1 MNHNS, CDR2 SASEGT. This CDR3 has 15 amino acids. V dropped 6 bases and J dropped 4 bases, with 16 bases sitting between them. The CDR3 nucleotides read TGTGCCAGCAGACCTAGCAGAACCCTTAAAAACATTCAGTACTTC. Amino acids: CASRPSRTLKNIQYF.

Remarks on this clonotype: One junction end disagrees with the germline gene, perhaps due to a read error. V and J are TRBV12-3 or TRBV12-4 and TRBJ2-7; TRBD2 matches 8 bases. The CDR3 runs to 14 residues. The DNA of the CDR3 is TGTGGCAGCAGTACATCGGGGGGGACCTACGAGCAGTACTTC. This sequence encodes CGSSTSGGTYEQYF.

Of note for this clonotype: A much larger clone differs from this one at a single base, so this may be a read error. This sequence joins TRBV2 and TRBJ2-4; 9 nucleotides align to TRBD1. J was trimmed by 4 bases and V by 10 bases; bases with no gene match: 5. Germline V gives CDR1 SNHLY, CDR2 FYNNEI. The CDR3 has 13 residues. This chain's CDR3 is CATGGQGKNIQYF. CDR3 sequence (DNA): TGTGCCACAGGAGGACAGGGGAAAAACATTCAGTACTTC.

A note on this clonotype: It differs at one base from a far larger clone, so likely a read error. This rearrangement joins TRBV6-5 to TRBJ2-3; the D gene is possibly TRBD1 (5 bases). Germline assignment: CDR1 MNHEY and CDR2 SVGAGI. Trimming removed 4 bases at V and 6 bases at J, with 17 bases between. There are 15 residues in the CDR3. Here the CDR3 DNA reads TGTGCCAGCAGTTTGGGGCTATCTTCCACCGATACGCAGTATTTT. Its protein is CASSLGLSSTDTQYF.

This clonotype has a count of ten or more. This rearrangement joins TRBV5-6 to TRBJ1-2; 8 bases are a match to TRBD1. CDR1 and CDR2 from the germline V gene are SGHDT and YYEEEE. V trimming: 6 bases; J trimming: 4 bases; junction bases outside the gene matches: 11. The CDR3 is made up of 15 amino acids. The CDR3 bases are TGTGCCAGCATGATAGGACAGGGTTCCGCCTATGGCTACACCTTC. It encodes CASMIGQGSAYGYTF. Full variable domain (remainder filled in from reference TRBV5-6 and TRBJ1-2): DAGVTQSPTHLIKTRGQQVTLRCSPKSGHDTVSWYQQALGQGPQFIFQYYEEEERQRGNFPDRFSGHQFPNYSSELNVNALLLGDSALYLCASMIGQGSAYGYTFGSGTRLTVV.

The sample holds many counts of this clonotype. The chain couples TRBV19 to TRBJ2-3, with 8 bases aligning to TRBD2. The CDR3 has 17 residues. V gave up 5 bases and J gave up 5 bases; unmatched junction bases: 15. Looked up from germline, CDR1 is LNHDA and CDR2 is SQIVND (reference sequence). The CDR3 protein is CASSLAGGTGPGDTQYF. DNA of the CDR3: TGTGCCAGTAGTCTAGCGGGCGGGACGGGTCCCGGAGATACGCAGTATTTT. The variable domain in full, with the rest retrieved from reference TRBV19 and TRBJ2-3, is DGGITQSPKYLFRKEGQNVTLSCEQNLNHDAMYWYRQDPGQGLRLIYYSQIVNDFQKGDIAEGYSVSREKKESFPLTVTSAQKNPTAFYLCASSLAGGTGPGDTQYFGPGTRLTVL.

This clonotype was counted at least ten times. V gene TRBV14 combines with J gene TRBJ2-3; D not resolved. In germline, CDR1 is SGHDN, CDR2 FVKESK. The CDR3 sequence is 12 residues long. Trimming shortened V by 4 bases and J by 0 bases, and 2 bases separated the two germline ends. The CDR3 sequence is CASSLSTDTQYF. CDR3 DNA sequence: TGTGCCAGCAGCCTTAGCACAGATACGCAGTATTTT.

This chain links TRBV6-2 or TRBV6-3 with TRBJ2-1; 11 bases are shared with TRBD2. J was trimmed by 7 bases and V by 9 bases; bases with no gene match: 17. Germline CDR1 is MNHEY and CDR2 is SVGEGT. The CDR3 sequence is 17 residues long. CDR3 in DNA: TGTGCCAGACGAGAATTGAGAACAGGGACTAGCGGAAATGAGCAGTTCTTC. Amino acid sequence: CARRELRTGTSGNEQFF.

This clonotype was seen many times. A much more abundant neighbour one base away suggests this may be a read error. The rearrangement joins TRBV7-9 to TRBJ2-1; TRBD1 might be the D (6 bases). Trimming took 1 base from V and 15 from J, leaving 13 bases between them. The germline V gene has CDR1 SEHNR and CDR2 FQNEAQ (reference sequence). The CDR3 covers 12 residues. CDR3 loop: CASSLGGTRRFF. The CDR3 DNA reads as TGTGCCAGCAGCTTAGGTGGGACACGGCGGTTCTTC.

The chain has TRBV24-1 and TRBJ1-1, with TRBD1 matching 8 bases. CDR3 length: 14 amino acids. J was trimmed by 3 bases and V by 11 bases; bases with no gene match: 10. The germline V gene encodes CDR1 KGHDR and CDR2 SFDVKD. The CDR3 sequence: CASSQYRGYTEAFF. Here the CDR3 DNA reads TGTGCCAGCAGCCAATACAGGGGGTACACTGAAGCTTTCTTT.

This clonotype appeared many times. J is TRBJ2-5 and V is TRBV7-2, with 11 bases fitting TRBD1. V lost 7 bases, J lost 5 bases, and 6 bases stayed unmatched. The CDR3 loop spans 14 amino acids. Per the germline V gene, CDR1 is SGHTA and CDR2 is FQGNSA. CDR3 DNA sequence: TGTGCCAGCAACGGACAGGGGGCGGGGGAGACCCAGTACTTC. Protein product: CASNGQGAGETQYF.

This clonotype was seen ten or more times. The V call is TRBV10-3, the J call TRBJ2-1, with 13 positions matching TRBD2. Germline CDR1 is ENHRY and CDR2 is SYGVKD. The CDR3 loop spans 13 amino acids. V lost 10 bases and J lost 7; bases outside the gene matches: 4. CDR3 region: CATGTSGENEQFF. In nucleotides, the CDR3 is TGTGCCACCGGGACTAGCGGGGAGAATGAGCAGTTCTTC.

This clonotype was observed a single time. It is likely a read error: a sequence one base away is far more abundant. The chain uses TRBV6-9 and TRBJ1-5, with unresolved D. Trimming cost V 3 bases and J 4 bases, with 13 bases left between them. Germline CDR1 reads MNHGY; CDR2 reads SVAAGI. The length of the CDR3 is 15 residues. CDR3: CASSYPFVGNQPQHF. CDR3 in DNA: TGTGCCAGCAGTTACCCGTTTGTGGGTAATCAGCCCCAGCATTTT.

This clonotype is labeled medium-sized (0.01 to 0.1%). The chain joins TRBV20-1 to TRBJ1-2; D remains unclear. The CDR3 extends over 13 amino acids. Trimming took off 0 bases at V and 7 bases at J, with 12 bases between the two ends. From germline, CDR1 is DFQATT and CDR2 SNEGSKA (reference sequence). The CDR3 protein is CSARDAGSIGYTF. The CDR3 DNA reads TGCAGTGCTAGAGATGCCGGGTCCATTGGCTACACCTTC.

V and J are TRBV6-1 and TRBJ1-6, with 8 bases matching TRBD1. Germline V CDR1 and CDR2: MNHNS, SASEGT. This CDR3 comprises 16 residues. V lost 2 bases and J lost 10; bases outside the gene matches: 10. The CDR3 nucleotides are TGTGCCAGCAGTGAATGGGCGGGGACAGGAGGATCACCCCTCCACTTT. Translation gives CASSEWAGTGGSPLHF.

This chain joins TRBV12-3 or TRBV12-4 and TRBJ2-2, with 7 bases fitting TRBD1. The CDR3 is 15 amino acids. The junction had 7 bases not matched to a gene; V was cut back by 5 bases and J by 4 bases. CDR3: CASSPTHRGTGELFF. DNA for the CDR3: TGTGCCAGCAGTCCCACCCACAGGGGCACCGGGGAGCTGTTTTTT.

Note on this clonotype: An end of the junction differs from the germline gene, which may be a read error. The V call is TRBV7-8, the J call TRBJ2-3; 8 bases agree with TRBD2. The CDR3 has 17 residues. Germline CDR1 is SGHVS and CDR2 is FQNEAQ. Here the CDR3 DNA reads TGTGCCAGCAGCACCCAGCGGGGGTACCTCGGCACATATACGCAGTATTTT. Protein product: CASSTQRGYLGTYTQYF.